The rows below give T cell receptor beta chains drawn from one sample of a study of blood T cell repertoires in COVID-19. Profiled with immunoSEQ multiplex PCR; TCRdb holds only in-frame clones, not every one. In the table there are about 11,000 clones, 90% of which are singletons. The source material was peripheral blood. Receptor source: a human donor in a cohort sampled during active COVID-19. CDR3s include the opening cysteine and the closing phenylalanine or tryptophan. Each record gives: clone size, J gene, V gene, CDR3 protein. A row's size may be missing; if present it is once, few, many or a size class.

NA,TRBJ2-1,TRBV6-4,CASRGLAGGSEQFF
NA,TRBJ1-1,TRBV27,CASSTSPTGGEAFF
once,TRBJ1-2,TRBV19,CASTQEPADYGYTF
NA,TRBJ2-1,TRBV3-1/TRBV3-2,CASSQELADYNEQFF
NA,TRBJ1-2,TRBV19,CASSIDLPLGTRPGYTF
NA,TRBJ2-1,TRBV24-1,CATSDDRGRNDEQFF
NA,TRBJ1-4,TRBV3-1/TRBV3-2,CASQDLGASDEKLFF
NA,TRBJ2-7,TRBV20-1,CSARGGYEQYF
NA,TRBJ2-5,TRBV20-1,CSVGGTGTQYF
NA,TRBJ2-5,TRBV10-3,CAISGLAGAETQYF
NA,TRBJ1-2,TRBV5-4,CASSSGQGATSYGYTF
NA,TRBJ2-7,TRBV18,CASSQAAGTYEQYF
NA,TRBJ1-5,TRBV2,CASSANTEKPQHF
NA,TRBJ2-1,TRBV18,CASSPAGDSYNEQFF
NA,TRBJ1-4,TRBV11-2,CASSLVREVDEKLFF
NA,TRBJ1-5,TRBV27,CASSFKQYQPQHF
NA,TRBJ1-2,TRBV19,CASSIGNRGTYGYTF
NA,TRBJ1-5,TRBV30,CAWSTRDEQPQHF
NA,TRBJ1-2,TRBV18,CASSPAGYHLGDGYTF
NA,TRBJ1-2,TRBV5-6,CASSPGSSGYTF
NA,TRBJ2-7,TRBV5-4,CASSFRTGTEQYF
NA,TRBJ1-5,TRBV5-1,CASNAGFSNQPQHF
NA,TRBJ1-1,TRBV3-1/TRBV3-2,CASSQEGKSRGTEAFF